This T cell receptor (beta chain) was sequenced in a study of blood T cell repertoires in COVID-19. Across the study: COVID-19 samples, acute and convalescent, were from the United States, Italy and Spain. Sample material is recorded as cDNA or gDNA derived from T cells, B-cell-depleted T cells, or PBMCs.

The germline V and J ends were trimmed by 4 bases and 0 bases, with 9 bases remaining between them. Per the germline V gene, CDR1 is MNHNY and CDR2 is SVGAGI (reference sequence). The CDR3 has 14 residues. Under the authors' procedure: Amplification of reference gene primers provided the estimated nucleated cell counts. TCRdb's table, derived via immunoSEQ multiplex PCR, lists solely in-frame clones and lacks some. V and J calls and clone size are those listed in that table; D and trimming were worked out from the DNA. Counted here are roughly 90,000 clones, around nine tenths occurring once; the ten biggest clones make up about 5%.

This TCR derives from a man in his forties or fifties with acute or convalescent COVID-19. The V call is TRBV6-6, the J call TRBJ1-2, with D possibly TRBD1 on 6 matching bases. Sequencing was done on a sample of peripheral blood. In nucleotides, the CDR3 is TGTGCCAGCAGTTGGGAGGGGGCTAACTATGGCTACACCTTC. This encodes CASSWEGANYGYTF.